This T cell receptor (beta chain) is from a study of shared clonotypes between healthy human individuals. Study-wide findings and caveats: Non-shared clonotypes showed lower generation probabilities than clonotypes common to all four donors.

This CDR3 is built from 19 residues. Per germline, CDR1 SNHLY and CDR2 FYNNEI. With 4 bases clipped from V and 2 bases from J, the junction kept 9 bases outside the gene matches. The authors distributed each subset's genomic DNA evenly over several immunoSEQ plates. Per the original methods: ImmunoSEQ output held junction-only sequences without quality scores, so filtering differed. The repertoire was sequenced with immunoSEQ multiplex PCR; TCRdb's copy has only in-frame clones and lacks some. D and trimming were read from the DNA, whereas the V and J calls and clone size are those reported in that table. The sample holds over 950,000 clones, 70% to 80% seen once. As to this clone: Its antigen is not known.

CD45RA+ naive and CD45RA-negative memory subsets were separated from CD4+ cells. The V gene is TRBV2, the J gene TRBJ2-6, with 12 bases that match TRBD2. Material for sequencing was memory CD4+ T cells from PBMCs. Noted subset: CD45RA-negative fraction. This sequence originates from a man aged 18 to 35 in good health. Some clones in this sample may be carry-over from other donors' samples. This CDR3 is CASSVFGLAGGPGANVLTF. The CDR3 bases are TGTGCCAGCAGTGTATTTGGGCTAGCGGGAGGGCCTGGGGCCAACGTCCTGACTTTC. Combining the CDR3 with reference TRBV2 and TRBJ2-6 gives the whole variable domain EPEVTQTPSHQVTQMGQEVILRCVPISNHLYFYWYRQILGQKVEFLVSFYNNEISEKSEIFDDQFSVERPDGSNFTLKIRSTKLEDSAMYFCASSVFGLAGGPGANVLTFGAGSRLTVL.